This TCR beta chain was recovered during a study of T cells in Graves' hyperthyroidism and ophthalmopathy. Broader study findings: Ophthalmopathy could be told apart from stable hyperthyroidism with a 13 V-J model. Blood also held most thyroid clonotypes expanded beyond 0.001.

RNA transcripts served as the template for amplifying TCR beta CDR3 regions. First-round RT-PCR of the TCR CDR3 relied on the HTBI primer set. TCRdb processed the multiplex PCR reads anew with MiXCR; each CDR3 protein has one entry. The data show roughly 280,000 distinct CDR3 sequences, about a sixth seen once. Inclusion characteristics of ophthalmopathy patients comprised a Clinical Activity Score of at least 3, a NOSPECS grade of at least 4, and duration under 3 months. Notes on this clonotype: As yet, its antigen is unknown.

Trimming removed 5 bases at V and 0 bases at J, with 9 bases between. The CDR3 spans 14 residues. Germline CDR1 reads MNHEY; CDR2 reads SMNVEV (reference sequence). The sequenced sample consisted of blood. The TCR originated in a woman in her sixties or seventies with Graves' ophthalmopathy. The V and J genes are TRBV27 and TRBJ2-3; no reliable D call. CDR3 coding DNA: TGTGCCAGCAGTAATCACCTAAGCACAGATACGCAGTATTTT. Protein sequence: CASSNHLSTDTQYF.